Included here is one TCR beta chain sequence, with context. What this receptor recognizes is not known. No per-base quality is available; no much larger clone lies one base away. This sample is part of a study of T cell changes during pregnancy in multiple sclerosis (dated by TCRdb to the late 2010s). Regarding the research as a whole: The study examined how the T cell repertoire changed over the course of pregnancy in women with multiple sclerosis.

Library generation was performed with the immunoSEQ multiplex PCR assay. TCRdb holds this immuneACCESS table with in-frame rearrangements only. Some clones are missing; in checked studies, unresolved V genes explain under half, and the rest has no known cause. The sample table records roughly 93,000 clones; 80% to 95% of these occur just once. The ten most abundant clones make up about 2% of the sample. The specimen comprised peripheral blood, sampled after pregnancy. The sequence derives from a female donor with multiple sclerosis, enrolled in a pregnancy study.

The CDR3 amino acid sequence is: CASSETGGGYTF. The DNA is as follows: TGTGCCAGCAGCGAAACAGGGGGTGGCTACACCTTC. The chain links TRBV7-9 with TRBJ1-2, with 8 central nucleotides matching TRBD1. Counted from cysteine to phenylalanine, this CDR3 has 12 amino acids. Of the read, only the CDR3 DNA is kept; its 36 bases are in frame from base 1. Per the germline V gene (reference sequence), SEHNR is the CDR1 and FQNEAQ is the CDR2. Germline trimming: 5 bases from V, 7 bases from J; junction bases outside gene matches: 3.